The 27 T cell receptor beta chains below come from one sample, sequenced in a study of T cells in Graves' hyperthyroidism and ophthalmopathy. Amplified regions were TCR beta CDR3 sequences from RNA transcripts. TCR CDR3 underwent first-round RT-PCR with the HTBI primer set. A single record per CDR3 protein comes from TCRdb applying MiXCR to the multiplex PCR reads. The sample carries roughly 720,000 distinct CDR3 sequences, 17% recorded once. The sequenced material came from blood. These receptor sequences come from a man in his fifties or sixties with Graves' hyperthyroidism.

The table lists this clonotype with many counts. At one of its ends the junction is not consistent with the germline gene, which may arise from a read error. Here the CDR3 reads CASNLQGTEAFF. Here the CDR3 DNA reads TGTGCCAGCAATTTACAGGGGACTGAAGCTTTCTTT. The chain recombines TRBV28 with TRBJ1-1; 7 bases align to TRBD1. The germline CDR1 and CDR2 sequences are MDHEN and SYDVKM. CDR3 length equals 12 residues.

This clonotype was counted many times. The chain carries TRBV27 and TRBJ2-7; no definite D call. Germline V gives CDR1 MNHEY, CDR2 SMNVEV (reference sequence). The CDR3 is 13 amino acids. The V end lost 4 bases, the J end lost 3 bases, and 10 bases lay between the germline ends. CDR3 loop: CASSWQDGYEQYF. CDR3 bases: TGTGCCAGCAGTTGGCAAGACGGCTACGAGCAGTACTTC.

This clonotype was seen a few times. This rearrangement joins TRBV7-2 to TRBJ1-5; D is unclear. The CDR3 is 15 amino acids. Germline-derived CDR1 and CDR2 are SGHTA and FQGNSA. Trimming removed 2 bases from V and 0 bases from J, with 8 bases in between. CDR3 sequence: CASSLSTASNQPQHF. In nucleotides, the CDR3 is TGTGCCAGCAGCTTAAGTACGGCTAGCAATCAGCCCCAGCATTTT.

In this sample, this clonotype turned up many times. The chain has TRBV3-1 and TRBJ1-1; D not certain. Trimming removed 2 bases from V and 1 base from J, with 8 bases in between. CDR1 LGHDT and CDR2 YNNKEL come from the germline V gene (reference sequence). CDR3 length equals 14 residues. This chain's CDR3 is CASSQRGRNTEAFF. The CDR3 nucleotides are TGTGCCAGCAGCCAACGAGGCAGGAACACTGAAGCTTTCTTT.

About this clonotype: This could be a read error, since a much larger clone is one nucleotide away. The rearrangement links TRBV12-3 or TRBV12-4 to TRBJ2-5; D unclear. This CDR3 has 14 residues. CDR3 protein: CANSLSSRPGTQYF. The CDR3 DNA is TGTGCCAACAGTTTATCGTCACGACCCGGGACCCAGTACTTC.

V is TRBV7-8 and J is TRBJ2-7, with D possibly matching TRBD2 (5 bases). In germline, CDR1 is SGHVS, CDR2 FQNEAQ. The CDR3 runs to 15 residues. V was pared by 5 bases and J by 8 bases, with 22 bases between. Written as DNA, the CDR3 is TGTGCCAGCAGCCAAGAGGGCACGTTCCCTGTAAAGCAGTACTTC. It codes for CASSQEGTFPVKQYF.

There are a few counts of this clonotype. The chain has TRBV6-2 or TRBV6-3 and TRBJ2-1, with TRBD2 identical over 10 bases. There are 15 residues in the CDR3. Germline V gives CDR1 MNHEY, CDR2 SVGEGT. J lost 3 bases, V lost 4 bases, and 3 bases had no gene match. The CDR3 loop is CASSSRTSGYNEQFF. The CDR3 region has the DNA TGTGCCAGCAGTTCTCGGACTAGCGGCTACAATGAGCAGTTCTTC.

The chain uses TRBV30 and TRBJ2-3; D unresolved. The CDR3 runs 13 residues. The V and J ends lost 4 bases and 0 bases respectively, with 8 bases between them. Germline V gene data show CDR1 as GTSNPN and CDR2 as SVGIG (reference sequence). The CDR3 is CAWNVGSTDTQYF. In DNA, the CDR3 is TGTGCCTGGAACGTCGGAAGCACAGATACGCAGTATTTT.

This clonotype was picked up many times. V is TRBV12-3 or TRBV12-4 and J is TRBJ1-4, with a possible D match to TRBD1 (5 bases). The CDR3 covers 14 residues. Between the trimmed V and J ends, which lost 5 bases and 7 bases, there was a span of 14 bases. The CDR3 region is CASSPQRGIEKLFF. The CDR3 DNA is TGTGCCAGCAGTCCTCAGAGGGGTATTGAAAAACTGTTTTTT.

The rearrangement uses TRBV20-1 and TRBJ2-4, with TRBD2 identical over 8 bases. V shed 1 base, J shed 0 bases, and the junction held 2 bases outside the gene matches. Germline V gene data show CDR1 as DFQATT and CDR2 as SNEGSKA (reference sequence). There are 15 residues in the CDR3. In nucleotides, the CDR3 is TGCAGTGCTAGAGGGACTAGCCCAGCCAAAAACATTCAGTACTTC. Its protein product is CSARGTSPAKNIQYF.

The table lists this clonotype with a few counts. This rearrangement joins TRBV20-1 to TRBJ2-7, with 11 bases lining up with TRBD2. The CDR3 is 17 residues long. Germline loops: CDR1 DFQATT, CDR2 SNEGSKA (reference sequence). Trimming at V came to 0 bases and at J to 6 bases, leaving 13 bases not matched to a gene. The CDR3 DNA sequence: TGCAGTGCTAGAGATAACCAATTCCTAGCGGGAGGAGGCGAGCAGTACTTC. It specifies CSARDNQFLAGGGEQYF.

This clonotype was recorded at least ten times. The rearrangement links TRBV7-8 to TRBJ2-3, with 12 positions matching TRBD2. The CDR3 extends over 17 amino acids. The V segment lost 5 bases and the J segment 0 bases; nucleotides outside the gene matches: 6. CDR1 and CDR2 from the germline V gene are SGHVS and FQNEAQ. CDR3 DNA sequence: TGTGCCAGCAGCCTGGGGACTAGCGGGCCTAGCACAGATACGCAGTATTTT. It codes for CASSLGTSGPSTDTQYF. Combining the CDR3 with reference TRBV7-8 and TRBJ2-3 gives the whole variable domain GAGVSQSPRYKVAKRGQDVALRCDPISGHVSLFWYQQALGQGPEFLTYFQNEAQLDKSGLPSDRFFAERPEGSVSTLKIQRTQQEDSAVYLCASSLGTSGPSTDTQYFGPGTRLTVL.

Many counts were recorded for this clonotype. The chain is built from TRBV27 and TRBJ2-2; TRBD2 matches at 8 bases. V trimming: 7 bases; J trimming: 2 bases; junction bases outside the gene matches: 12. The CDR3 runs 17 residues. Germline values: CDR1 MNHEY, CDR2 SMNVEV (reference sequence). CDR3 in DNA: TGTGCCAGCACCCCCCTCGGGCTAGCGGGTAACACCGGGGAGCTGTTTTTT. Translating gives CASTPLGLAGNTGELFF.

This clonotype was recorded at least ten times. The CDR3 nucleotides are TGTGCCAGCAGGAGGACAGGGACCCCCCACGAGCAGTACTTC. This codes for CASRRTGTPHEQYF. This chain joins TRBV11-2 and TRBJ2-7; 8 bases agree with TRBD1. V was pared by 6 bases and J by 5 bases, with 9 bases of the junction left unmatched. The CDR3 has 14 residues. Germline V CDR1 and CDR2: SGHAT, FQNNGV.

J is TRBJ2-7 and V is TRBV29-1, with D perhaps matching TRBD1 or TRBD2 (5 bases each). Germline CDR1 SQVTM, CDR2 ANQGSEA. The CDR3 is 13 residues long. V lost 1 base and J 6 bases, leaving 13 bases between the germline ends. CDR3 nucleotides: TGCAGCGTTGAAGGGCAGGGACCTAGCGAGCAGTACTTC. Translating gives CSVEGQGPSEQYF.

This clonotype came up many times. V gene TRBV6-2 or TRBV6-3 combines with J gene TRBJ2-7, with D tentatively TRBD1 (5 bases). Trimming removed 4 bases at V and 3 bases at J, with 10 bases between. This CDR3 contains 13 residues. CDR1 is MNHEY, CDR2 SVGEGT, per germline. The CDR3 protein is CASSSDSFYEQYF. CDR3 sequence (DNA): TGTGCCAGCAGTTCCGACAGTTTCTACGAGCAGTACTTC.

This clonotype has a count of ten or more. The V and J genes are TRBV6-1 and TRBJ1-3; 8 nucleotides match TRBD1. Germline assignment: CDR1 MNHNS and CDR2 SASEGT. J was trimmed by 4 bases and V by 5 bases; bases with no gene match: 4. The CDR3 is 14 residues long. In DNA form, the CDR3 reads TGTGCCAGCAGTCGACAGGGGTTCGGAAACACCATATATTTT. It yields the protein CASSRQGFGNTIYF.

Many counts were recorded for this clonotype. Here the CDR3 DNA reads TGTGCCAGCAGGGATACAGGGTACCAAGAGACCCAGTACTTC. Its protein is CASRDTGYQETQYF. The chain links TRBV2 to TRBJ2-5; TRBD1 might be the D (6 bases). This CDR3 contains 14 residues. Trimming took 6 bases from V and 0 from J, leaving 11 bases between them. CDR1 and CDR2 (germline): SNHLY, FYNNEI. Supplemented by reference TRBV2 and TRBJ2-5, the full variable domain reads EPEVTQTPSHQVTQMGQEVILRCVPISNHLYFYWYRQILGQKVEFLVSFYNNEISEKSEIFDDQFSVERPDGSNFTLKIRSTKLEDSAMYFCASRDTGYQETQYFGPGTRLLVL.

The chain links TRBV6-9 to TRBJ1-5; no clear D. The CDR3 extends over 14 amino acids. V was cut by 3 bases and J by 4 bases, with 10 bases left in between. The V gene's germline CDR1 is MNHGY and CDR2 SVAAGI. CDR3 residues: CASSYFGINQPQHF. DNA for the CDR3: TGTGCCAGCAGTTACTTTGGGATAAATCAGCCCCAGCATTTT.

In this sample, this clonotype turned up a few times. The chain recombines TRBV27 with TRBJ2-7, with a possible D match to TRBD2 (6 bases). V was pared by 7 bases and J by 5 bases, with 18 bases between. The CDR3 contains 14 residues. Germline CDR1 is MNHEY and CDR2 is SMNVEV (reference sequence). CDR3 in DNA: TGTGCCAGCAAAATTATACCTCCTAGCGACGAGCAGTACTTC. This gives the protein CASKIIPPSDEQYF.

The chain links TRBV20-1 to TRBJ2-1; 9 bases fit TRBD2. V shed 0 bases, J shed 7 bases, and the junction held 22 bases outside the gene matches. In germline, CDR1 is DFQATT, CDR2 SNEGSKA (reference sequence). The CDR3 is 20 amino acids. The CDR3 here is CSARDFRPRSGLAGANEQFF. The CDR3 nucleotides are TGCAGTGCTAGAGATTTTCGCCCGCGTTCGGGGTTAGCGGGAGCAAATGAGCAGTTCTTC.

This clonotype has at least ten counts. V and J are TRBV7-8 and TRBJ2-7, with TRBD2 as a possible D gene (5 bases). The CDR3 is 14 amino acids. CDR1 SGHVS and CDR2 FQNEAQ come from the germline V gene. With 5 bases removed from V and 7 bases from J, the gap between germline ends came to 18 bases. CDR3 sequence: CASSLVEDRLEQYF. CDR3 nucleotides: TGTGCCAGCAGCCTTGTGGAGGACCGGCTTGAGCAGTACTTC. Combining the CDR3 with reference TRBV7-8 and TRBJ2-7 gives the whole variable domain GAGVSQSPRYKVAKRGQDVALRCDPISGHVSLFWYQQALGQGPEFLTYFQNEAQLDKSGLPSDRFFAERPEGSVSTLKIQRTQQEDSAVYLCASSLVEDRLEQYFGPGTRLTVT.

This rearrangement joins TRBV28 to TRBJ2-1; 9 bases are shared with TRBD2. The V segment lost 3 bases and the J segment 10 bases; nucleotides outside the gene matches: 7. Germline lookup yields CDR1 MDHEN and CDR2 SYDVKM. CDR3 length: 14 amino acids. CDR3 sequence reads: CASSLSGRMEEQFF. DNA of the CDR3: TGTGCCAGCAGTTTGAGCGGGAGGATGGAAGAGCAGTTCTTC.

The chain has TRBV4-1 and TRBJ1-1; D call uncertain. Germline V gives CDR1 MGHRA, CDR2 YSYEKL. Trimming cost V 0 bases and J 3 bases, with 11 bases left between them. This CDR3 is 15 amino acids long. The CDR3 region has the DNA TGCGCCAGCAGCCAAGACGCCAGTTTCTACACTGAAGCTTTCTTT. This sequence encodes CASSQDASFYTEAFF.

The chain combines TRBV9 with TRBJ2-2; 12 bases are a match to TRBD2. V shed 3 bases, J shed 4 bases, and the junction held 4 bases outside the gene matches. The CDR3 length is 16 residues. Germline values: CDR1 SGDLS, CDR2 YYNGEE. CDR3 coding DNA: TGTGCCAGCAGCGGGCGACTAGCGGGAGCCACCGGGGAGCTGTTTTTT. It encodes CASSGRLAGATGELFF.

This CDR3 reads CASSASATYEQYF. The CDR3 region has the DNA TGTGCCAGTAGTGCCTCGGCAACCTACGAGCAGTACTTC. This chain links TRBV19 with TRBJ2-7; D remains ambiguous. The germline V gene encodes CDR1 LNHDA and CDR2 SQIVND (reference sequence). The CDR3 covers 13 residues. Trimming took 5 bases from V and 2 from J, leaving 10 bases between them.

The rearrangement joins TRBV30 to TRBJ1-4; D unclear. CDR3 size: 15 residues. The V gene lost 2 bases and the J gene lost 4 bases, with 14 bases spanning the gap. From germline, CDR1 is GTSNPN and CDR2 SVGIG (reference sequence). In nucleotides, the CDR3 is TGTGCCTGGAGTTATGGACGGTGGGATAATGAAAAACTGTTTTTT. Translation gives CAWSYGRWDNEKLFF.